This T cell receptor (beta chain) was recovered during a study of T cell repertoires in cytomegalovirus infection. Study context: It was recently identified HLA-C-restricted and well-studied HLA-B-restricted CMV epitopes that the study used. Matching HLA type and CMV infection were both indicated by public TCR beta signatures.

As concerns this clonotype: The antigen is not known.

Study-wide results and caveats: Of the TCR beta families, the public ones yielded a cumulative frequency that identified carriers of CMV plus the relevant HLA. In two of eight donors, the top clonotype was HLA-C-restricted CMV-specific.

One entry per CDR3 protein results from TCRdb running MiXCR on the reads. Of approximately 500,000 distinct CDR3 sequences listed, 33% are singletons. The sequence was obtained from a human donor in good health (CMV status not recorded). Some clones in this sample may be carry-over from other donors' samples. Here the sequenced sample was cultured PBMCs, taken from culture after CMV antigen stimulation.

The CDR3, as DNA: TGTGCCAGCAGTTTCTACGAACGGACTAGCGGGAGCGCAGGGCAGTTCTTC. Its protein product is CASSFYERTSGSAGQFF. This sequence joins TRBV27 and TRBJ2-1, with 13 bases that match TRBD2. Germline V gene lookup returns CDR1 MNHEY and CDR2 SMNVEV (reference sequence). With V trimmed by 3 bases and J by 12 bases, 14 bases remained unmatched. This CDR3 is built from 17 residues.